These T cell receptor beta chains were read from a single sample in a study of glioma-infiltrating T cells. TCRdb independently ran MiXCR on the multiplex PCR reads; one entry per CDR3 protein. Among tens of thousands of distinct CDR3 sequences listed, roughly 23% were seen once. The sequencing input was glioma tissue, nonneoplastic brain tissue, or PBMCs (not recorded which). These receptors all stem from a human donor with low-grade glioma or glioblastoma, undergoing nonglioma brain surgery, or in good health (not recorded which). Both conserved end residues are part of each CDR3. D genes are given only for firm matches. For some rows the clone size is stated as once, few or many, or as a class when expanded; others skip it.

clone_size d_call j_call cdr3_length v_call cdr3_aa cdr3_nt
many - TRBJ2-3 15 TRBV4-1 CASSQEGVAGDTQYF TGCGCCAGCAGCCAAGAAGGCGTAGCAGGTGATACGCAGTATTTT
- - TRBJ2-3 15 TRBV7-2 CASRLILGVGDTQYF TGTGCCAGCAGATTGATTCTGGGGGTCGGAGATACGCAGTATTTT
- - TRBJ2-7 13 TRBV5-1 CASSLGRGVVQYF TGCGCCAGCAGCTTGGGAAGGGGAGTAGTGCAGTACTTC
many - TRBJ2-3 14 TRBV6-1 CASGKSVSTDTQYF TGTGCCAGCGGGAAGTCTGTAAGCACAGATACGCAGTATTTT
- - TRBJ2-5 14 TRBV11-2 CASSLGGVRETQYF TGTGCCAGCAGCTTAGGGGGGGTCCGCGAGACCCAGTACTTC
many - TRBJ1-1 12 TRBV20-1 CSQAHTNTEAFF TGCAGTCAAGCGCACACGAACACTGAAGCTTTCTTT
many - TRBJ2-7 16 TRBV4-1 CASSRAGSQTAGEQYF TGCGCCAGCAGCCGAGCGGGTTCGCAGACAGCCGGCGAGCAGTACTTC
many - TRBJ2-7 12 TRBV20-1 CSATVSHYEQYF TGCAGTGCTACGGTTAGCCACTACGAGCAGTACTTC
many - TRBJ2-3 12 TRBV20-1 CSARSRPDTQYF TGCAGTGCTAGATCACGACCGGATACGCAGTATTTT
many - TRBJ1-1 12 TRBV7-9 CASSRGGTEAFF TGTGCCAGCAGCCGAGGAGGTACTGAAGCTTTCTTT
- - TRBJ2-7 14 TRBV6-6 CASSYSKGTYEQYF TGTGCCAGCAGTTACTCGAAAGGGACCTACGAGCAGTACTTC
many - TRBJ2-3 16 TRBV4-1 CASSQVAGSSTDTQYF TGCGCCAGCAGCCAAGTTGCGGGCAGTAGCACAGATACGCAGTATTTT
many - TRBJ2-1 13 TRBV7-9 CASSLSGANEQFF TGTGCCAGCAGCTTAAGCGGAGCGAATGAGCAGTTCTTC
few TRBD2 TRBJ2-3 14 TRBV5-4 CASSFWGLADTQYF TGTGCCAGCAGCTTTTGGGGACTAGCGGATACGCAGTATTTT
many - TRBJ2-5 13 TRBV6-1 CASSRSQQETQYF TGTGCCAGCAGTAGGAGTCAGCAAGAGACCCAGTACTTC
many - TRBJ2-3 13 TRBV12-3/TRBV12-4 CASSLLTTDTQYF TGTGCCAGCAGTTTACTGACCACAGATACGCAGTATTTT
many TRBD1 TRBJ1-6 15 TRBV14 CASSQPGTANSPLHF TGTGCCAGCAGCCAACCCGGGACAGCAAATTCACCCCTCCACTTT
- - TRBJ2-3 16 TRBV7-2 CASSLDPPSRTDTQYF TGTGCCAGCAGCTTAGACCCTCCCAGCCGCACAGATACGCAGTATTTT
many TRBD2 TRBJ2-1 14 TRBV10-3 CAISGGGSYNEQFF TGTGCCATCAGTGGCGGGGGGTCCTACAATGAGCAGTTCTTC
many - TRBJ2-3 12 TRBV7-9 CASSLEDGTQYF TGTGCCAGCAGCTTAGAAGACGGGACGCAGTATTTT
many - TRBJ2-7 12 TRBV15 CATSGVNAEQYF TGTGCCACCAGCGGGGTAAACGCCGAGCAGTACTTC
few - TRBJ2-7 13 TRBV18 CASSPIQGHEQYF TGTGCCAGCTCGCCTATACAGGGTCACGAGCAGTACTTC
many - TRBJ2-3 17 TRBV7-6 CASSLASPEPVPDTQYF TGTGCCAGCAGCTTAGCCTCCCCTGAACCAGTTCCAGATACGCAGTATTTT
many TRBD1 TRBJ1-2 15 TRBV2 CASSVIGQGADGYTF TGTGCCAGCAGTGTTATAGGACAGGGGGCCGACGGCTACACCTTC
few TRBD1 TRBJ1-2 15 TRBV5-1 CASSLASGGGDGYTF TGCGCCAGCAGCTTGGCCAGCGGAGGGGGCGATGGCTACACCTTC
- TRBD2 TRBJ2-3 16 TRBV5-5 CASSLRLAGGTDTQYF TGTGCCAGCAGCTTGAGGCTAGCGGGGGGCACAGATACGCAGTATTTT
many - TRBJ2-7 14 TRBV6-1 CASSENGRPYEQYF TGTGCCAGCAGTGAAAATGGGAGGCCCTACGAGCAGTACTTC
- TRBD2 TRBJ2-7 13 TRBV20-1 CSAPHSGLIRDYF TGCAGTGCCCCCCACTCGGGGTTAATCAGGGACTACTTT
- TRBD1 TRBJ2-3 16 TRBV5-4 CASSLTGTDLTDTQYF TGTGCCAGCAGCTTGACCGGGACAGACCTCACAGATACGCAGTATTTT
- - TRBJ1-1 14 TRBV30 CAWSDFTLNTEAFF TGTGCCTGGAGTGACTTCACCCTGAACACTGAAGCTTTCTTT
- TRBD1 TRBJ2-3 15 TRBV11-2 CASSLGTVYTDTQYF TGTGCCAGCAGTCTAGGGACAGTCTACACAGATACGCAGTATTTT
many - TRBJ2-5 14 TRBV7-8 CASRRDLGGETQYF TGTGCCAGCAGGAGGGACTTGGGGGGAGAGACCCAGTACTTC
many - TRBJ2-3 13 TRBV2 CASIPRFAPVLYF TGTGCCAGCATTCCCAGGTTTGCGCCGGTGTTATATTTT
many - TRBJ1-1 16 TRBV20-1 CSARSPTGAGSTEAFF TGCAGTGCTAGGTCCCCGACGGGGGCGGGAAGCACTGAAGCTTTCTTT
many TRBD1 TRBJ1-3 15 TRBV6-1 CASSTGTGSGNTIYF TGTGCCAGCAGTACCGGGACAGGCTCTGGAAACACCATATATTTT
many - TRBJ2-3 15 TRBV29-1 CSVEDRGASTDTQYF TGCAGCGTTGAAGATAGGGGGGCTAGCACAGATACGCAGTATTTT
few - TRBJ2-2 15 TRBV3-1 CASSQDRRASGELFF TGTGCCAGCAGCCAAGATCGGCGGGCCTCCGGGGAGCTGTTTTTT
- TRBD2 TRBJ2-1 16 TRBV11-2 CAGSYRGGQAGGEQFF TGTGCCGGCAGTTATAGGGGGGGTCAAGCGGGAGGCGAGCAGTTCTTC
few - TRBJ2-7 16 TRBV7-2 CASRPERGVSSLEQYF TGTGCCAGCAGGCCGGAGAGGGGAGTTTCATCGCTCGAGCAGTACTTC
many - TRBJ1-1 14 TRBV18 CASSPPLTDLRPFF TGTGCCAGCTCACCACCTTTAACTGACTTAAGACCCTTCTTT
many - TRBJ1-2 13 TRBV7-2 CASRIQGRYGYTF TGTGCCAGCAGGATACAGGGACGGTATGGCTACACCTTC
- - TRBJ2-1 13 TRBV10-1 CASSSPGDNEQFF TGCGCCAGCAGTTCCCCAGGGGACAATGAGCAGTTCTTC
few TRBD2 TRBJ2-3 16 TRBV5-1 CASSRVTSGRTDTQYF TGCGCCAGCAGTCGCGTTACTAGCGGGAGGACAGATACGCAGTATTTT
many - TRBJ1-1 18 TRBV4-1 CASSQDLGSQMMNTEAFF TGCGCCAGCAGCCAAGATCTGGGGTCCCAGATGATGAACACTGAAGCTTTCTTT
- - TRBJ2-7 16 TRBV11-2 CASSLGGARESYGQYF TGTGCCAGCAGCTTAGGGGGGGCAAGGGAATCCTACGGGCAGTACTTC
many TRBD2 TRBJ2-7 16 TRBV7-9 CASSLAIAGGGYEQYF TGTGCCAGCAGCTTAGCGATAGCGGGAGGGGGATACGAGCAGTACTTC
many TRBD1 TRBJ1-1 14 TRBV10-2 CASSDPGQGARAFF TGCGCCAGCAGTGACCCGGGACAGGGGGCGCGAGCTTTCTTT
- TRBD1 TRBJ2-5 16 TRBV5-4 CASSLGATGGQETQYF TGTGCCAGCAGCTTGGGAGCGACAGGGGGACAAGAGACCCAGTACTTC
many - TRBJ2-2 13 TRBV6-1 CATRDTNTGELFF TGTGCCACCAGGGACACAAACACCGGGGAGCTGTTTTTT
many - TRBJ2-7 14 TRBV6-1 CASKLRDPRGEQYF TGTGCCAGCAAACTCCGGGATCCCAGAGGAGAGCAGTACTTC
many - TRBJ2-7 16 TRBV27 CASRRTVPRLGYEQYF TGTGCCAGCCGAAGGACGGTCCCCCGTTTGGGCTACGAGCAGTACTTC
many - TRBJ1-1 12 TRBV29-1 CSVVRGNTEAFF TGCAGCGTTGTAAGGGGGAACACTGAAGCTTTCTTT
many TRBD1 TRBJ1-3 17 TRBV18 CASSPGGTGPSGNTIYF TGTGCCAGCTCACCGGGAGGGACAGGACCCTCTGGAAACACCATATATTTT
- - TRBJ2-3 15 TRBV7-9 CASSSYPIGTDTQYF TGTGCCAGCAGCTCCTACCCGATTGGCACAGATACGCAGTATTTT
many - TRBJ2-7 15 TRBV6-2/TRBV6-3 CASSRNLEGSYEQYF TGTGCCAGCAGTCGAAACCTAGAAGGTTCCTACGAGCAGTACTTC
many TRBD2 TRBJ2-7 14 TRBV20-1 CSATPAGRAYEQYF TGCAGTGCTACCCCGGCGGGGAGGGCCTACGAGCAGTACTTC
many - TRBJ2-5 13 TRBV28 CASRLGLGKTQYF TGTGCCAGCAGACTTGGACTGGGCAAGACCCAGTACTTC